A single sample is the source of the 25 T cell receptor beta chains below, sequenced in a study of cytomegalovirus exposure and HLA in healthy donors. PCR amplification relied on 60 Vbeta primers (plus 13 Jbeta primers). Repertoires were generated with immunoSEQ multiplex PCR, while TCRdb's copy carries only in-frame clones and drops some. The sample carries about 120,000 clones, over 60% recorded once. Input material: PBMCs. The receptors derive from a male donor in good health and CMV-seropositive.

Worth noting for this clone: This same CDR3 is encoded by further DNA sequences in the sample. The gene calls are TRBV15 and TRBJ2-5; TRBD1 is a possible D gene (6 bases). Per the germline V gene, CDR1 is LNHNV and CDR2 is YYDKDF (reference sequence). The CDR3 length is 13 residues. Trimming cost V 0 bases and J 5 bases, with 7 bases left between them. This chain's CDR3 is CATSRDRGETQYF. The DNA for the CDR3 is TGTGCCACCAGCAGAGATAGGGGGGAGACCCAGTACTTC.

The genes are TRBV5-1 and TRBJ2-7, with D perhaps TRBD1 (5 bases). From germline, CDR1 is SGHRS and CDR2 YFSETQ. The CDR3 has 13 residues. Trimming pared 2 bases from V and 6 bases from J, leaving 12 bases between. CDR3 amino acids: CASSFAGRSEQYF. The CDR3 DNA sequence: TGCGCCAGCAGCTTCGCAGGGCGAAGCGAGCAGTACTTC.

This clone occurred once. The CDR3 loop reads CASSPQMGQGKTYGYTF. In DNA form, the CDR3 reads TGTGCCAGCTCACCACAAATGGGACAGGGGAAGACCTATGGCTACACCTTC. The V and J genes are TRBV18 and TRBJ1-2; 10 positions agree with TRBD1. This CDR3 is built from 17 residues. J lost 4 bases, V lost 1 base, and 9 bases had no gene match. Germline-derived CDR1 and CDR2 are KGHSH and LQKENI. Full variable domain (rest looked up from reference TRBV18 and TRBJ1-2): NAGVMQNPRHLVRRRGQEARLRCSPMKGHSHVYWYRQLPEEGLKFMVYLQKENIIDESGMPKERFSAEFPKEGPSILRIQQVVRGDSAAYFCASSPQMGQGKTYGYTFGSGTRLTVV.

This chain connects TRBV10-3 to TRBJ2-3, with 14 bases identical to TRBD2. The CDR3 is 17 residues long. Germline CDR1 is ENHRY and CDR2 is SYGVKD. The V gene end was trimmed by 2 bases and the J gene end by 2 bases; junction bases not matched to a gene: 3. Here the CDR3 reads CAISEKGLAGDTDTQYF. In DNA form, the CDR3 reads TGTGCCATCAGTGAGAAGGGACTAGCGGGGGACACAGATACGCAGTATTTT.

The gene calls are TRBV7-8 and TRBJ1-5, with no clear D. Germline-derived CDR1 and CDR2 are SGHVS and FQNEAQ. The CDR3 contains 14 residues. Trimming removed 0 bases from V and 6 bases from J, with 9 bases in between. The CDR3 region is CASSLARQGQPQHF. The CDR3 bases are TGTGCCAGCAGCTTAGCGAGGCAAGGTCAGCCCCAGCATTTT.

This rearrangement joins TRBV6-6 to TRBJ2-3; 10 bases are shared with TRBD2. The ends lost 2 bases at V and 6 bases at J; junction bases unmatched: 5. The germline V gene encodes CDR1 MNHNY and CDR2 SVGAGI (reference sequence). The CDR3 is 15 residues long. In nucleotides, the CDR3 is TGTGCCAGCAGTTACGAGCGGGGGGGCCAGGATACGCAGTATTTT. Protein sequence: CASSYERGGQDTQYF.

V is TRBV7-8 and J is TRBJ2-3, with 8 bases that match TRBD2. Trimming took 1 base from V and 6 from J; bases not matched to a gene: 3. The CDR3 is 14 residues long. Germline CDR1 is SGHVS and CDR2 is FQNEAQ. The CDR3 sequence is CASSLGPGGDTQYF. The CDR3 DNA reads TGTGCCAGCAGCTTAGGTCCGGGAGGGGATACGCAGTATTTT. The complete variable domain, with remaining parts taken from reference TRBV7-8 and TRBJ2-3, reads GAGVSQSPRYKVAKRGQDVALRCDPISGHVSLFWYQQALGQGPEFLTYFQNEAQLDKSGLPSDRFFAERPEGSVSTLKIQRTQQEDSAVYLCASSLGPGGDTQYFGPGTRLTVL.

J is TRBJ2-2 and V is TRBV28; 10 nucleotides agree with TRBD2. Germline V gives CDR1 MDHEN, CDR2 SYDVKM. The CDR3 is 18 amino acids. With 2 bases clipped from V and 5 bases from J, the junction kept 11 bases outside the gene matches. CDR3 sequence (DNA): TGTGCCAGCAGTTTAAAATCTAGCGGGAGAGGCAGGACCGGGGAGCTGTTTTTT. It specifies CASSLKSSGRGRTGELFF. The whole variable domain, remainder taken from reference TRBV28 and TRBJ2-2, is DVKVTQSSRYLVKRTGEKVFLECVQDMDHENMFWYRQDPGLGLRLIYFSYDVKMKEKGDIPEGYSVSREKKERFSLILESASTNQTSMYLCASSLKSSGRGRTGELFFGEGSRLTVL.

The chain carries TRBV29-1 and TRBJ2-7; D might be TRBD1 (5 bases). The CDR3 is 13 residues long. V shed 4 bases and J shed 0 bases, with 10 bases lying between them. Per the germline V gene, CDR1 is SQVTM and CDR2 is ANQGSEA. This CDR3 reads CSVGGPSSYEQYF. The CDR3, as DNA: TGCAGCGTTGGGGGCCCGAGCTCCTACGAGCAGTACTTC.

This clone was picked up one time. The genes are TRBV10-3 and TRBJ1-3, with D uncertain. The CDR3 is 18 residues long. Germline CDR1 and CDR2: ENHRY and SYGVKD. V was cut by 3 bases and J by 0 bases, with 18 bases left in between. The CDR3 sequence is CAISDLMGTGSSGNTIYF. The CDR3 DNA is TGTGCCATCAGTGATCTTATGGGCACGGGGAGCTCTGGAAACACCATATATTTT.

This clone has just one count. The chain carries TRBV21-1 and TRBJ1-4. TRBV21-1 is a listed pseudogene. The CDR3 loop spans 14 amino acids. CDR3 region: CASSKGGRPEKLFF. CDR3 bases: TGTGCCAGCAGCAAGGGGGGACGGCCTGAAAAACTGTTTTTT.

The V and J genes are TRBV11-2 and TRBJ2-1, with a weak D call TRBD2 (6 bases). The CDR3 covers 14 residues. V lost 7 bases and J 7 bases, leaving 17 bases between the germline ends. CDR1 SGHAT and CDR2 FQNNGV come from the germline V gene. The CDR3 nucleotides read TGTGCCAGCACCCAACGGGGGTTTGGGAATGAGCAGTTCTTC. It specifies CASTQRGFGNEQFF.

V is TRBV19 and J is TRBJ2-7; 9 bases line up with TRBD2. V shed 5 bases and J 6 bases; nucleotides not matched to a gene: 8. CDR3 length: 14 amino acids. Germline V lookup: CDR1 LNHDA, CDR2 SQIVND (reference sequence). Here the CDR3 reads CASSAGTSLREQYF. The CDR3 nucleotides are TGTGCCAGTAGTGCCGGGACTAGCCTACGCGAGCAGTACTTC.

The J gene is TRBJ2-2, the V gene TRBV6-1; tentatively, D is TRBD1 (5 bases). CDR1 is MNHNS, CDR2 SASEGT, per germline. The V and J ends lost 7 bases and 0 bases respectively, with 9 bases between them. The CDR3 has 14 amino acids. The CDR3 is CASKSGTNTGELFF. DNA for the CDR3: TGTGCCAGCAAGTCAGGGACGAACACCGGGGAGCTGTTTTTT.

The gene calls are TRBV27 and TRBJ1-4; D is perhaps TRBD1 (6 bases). Germline loops: CDR1 MNHEY, CDR2 SMNVEV (reference sequence). V was clipped by 8 bases and J by 4 bases, with 11 bases between them. This CDR3 has 13 amino acids. CDR3 sequence reads: CASGGGYNEKLFF. The DNA of the CDR3 is TGTGCCAGCGGCGGGGGCTATAATGAAAAACTGTTTTTT.

This chain joins TRBV7-6 and TRBJ2-7; TRBD1 might be the D (5 bases). Germline V gives CDR1 SGHVS, CDR2 FNYEAQ. The CDR3 loop spans 14 amino acids. Between the trimmed V and J ends, which lost 3 bases and 6 bases, there was a span of 15 bases. The CDR3 sequence: CASSLDQGISEQYF. CDR3 coding DNA: TGTGCCAGCAGCTTGGACCAGGGAATAAGCGAGCAGTACTTC.

This chain joins TRBV10-3 and TRBJ1-1; no reliable D call. CDR1 is ENHRY and CDR2 is SYGVKD in the germline V gene. The CDR3 has 13 residues. Trimming removed 7 bases at V and 0 bases at J, with 9 bases between. The CDR3 loop is CAITDTMNTEAFF. The CDR3 nucleotides read TGTGCCATCACCGACACCATGAACACTGAAGCTTTCTTT.

The genes are TRBV27 and TRBJ2-5, with TRBD1 identical over 12 bases. Per the germline V gene, CDR1 is MNHEY and CDR2 is SMNVEV (reference sequence). The CDR3 contains 17 residues. V gave up 5 bases and J gave up 3 bases; unmatched junction bases: 10. CDR3 sequence: CASSPLGQGAPEETQYF. In nucleotides, the CDR3 is TGTGCCAGCAGTCCCCTGGGACAGGGGGCGCCTGAAGAGACCCAGTACTTC.

This clone showed up just once. The chain combines TRBV9 with TRBJ1-4; 12 nucleotides align to TRBD1. The CDR3 has 18 amino acids. V gave up 3 bases and J gave up 4 bases; unmatched junction bases: 10. Germline loops: CDR1 SGDLS, CDR2 YYNGEE. Here the CDR3 reads CASSAGPGQGAGNEKLFF. As DNA, the CDR3 is TGTGCCAGCAGCGCGGGACCGGGACAGGGGGCGGGTAATGAAAAACTGTTTTTT.

This chain links TRBV7-8 with TRBJ2-1; 7 bases are shared with TRBD2. V trimming: 6 bases; J trimming: 3 bases; junction bases outside the gene matches: 14. The CDR3 runs to 17 residues. Germline CDR1 and CDR2: SGHVS and FQNEAQ. The CDR3 DNA sequence: TGTGCCAGCAGGGAGGGGTTAAGGGGAGGGGACTACAATGAGCAGTTCTTC. This translates into CASREGLRGGDYNEQFF. The variable domain in full, with the rest retrieved from reference TRBV7-8 and TRBJ2-1, is GAGVSQSPRYKVAKRGQDVALRCDPISGHVSLFWYQQALGQGPEFLTYFQNEAQLDKSGLPSDRFFAERPEGSVSTLKIQRTQQEDSAVYLCASREGLRGGDYNEQFFGPGTRLTVL.

This sequence joins TRBV7-7 and TRBJ2-1; possible D gene TRBD2, 5 bases. Trimming stripped 4 bases from V and 0 bases from J, with 10 bases between. Germline loops: CDR1 SSHAT, CDR2 FNYEAQ (reference sequence). This CDR3 spans 15 amino acids. CDR3 sequence (DNA): TGTGCCAGCAGCTCACTAGGGAGCTCCTACAATGAGCAGTTCTTC. Its translation: CASSSLGSSYNEQFF.

J is TRBJ2-3 and V is TRBV9, with D unresolved. Deletions cut 2 bases from V and 1 base from J, with 5 bases between. CDR3 length equals 13 residues. Germline V lookup: CDR1 SGDLS, CDR2 YYNGEE. The CDR3 reads CASSVSGTDTQYF. CDR3 DNA: TGTGCCAGCAGCGTTTCGGGCACAGATACGCAGTATTTT.

V usage is TRBV2 and J usage is TRBJ2-5, with D possibly TRBD2 on 6 matching bases. Germline V gene lookup returns CDR1 SNHLY and CDR2 FYNNEI. CDR3 length: 15 residues. Trimming took 2 bases from V and 2 from J, leaving 12 bases between them. The CDR3 protein is CASSESRGKQETQYF. The CDR3 DNA sequence: TGTGCCAGCAGTGAAAGTCGGGGGAAACAAGAGACCCAGTACTTC. The full variable domain, completed using reference TRBV2 and TRBJ2-5, is EPEVTQTPSHQVTQMGQEVILRCVPISNHLYFYWYRQILGQKVEFLVSFYNNEISEKSEIFDDQFSVERPDGSNFTLKIRSTKLEDSAMYFCASSESRGKQETQYFGPGTRLLVL.

As for this clone: The sample holds other DNA sequences that translate to the same CDR3. This rearrangement joins TRBV28 to TRBJ2-6; the D gene is possibly TRBD1 (5 bases). CDR1 and CDR2 (germline): MDHEN, SYDVKM. V lost 1 base and J lost 1, with 5 bases in between. This CDR3 region has 15 residues. CDR3: CASSLSGSGANVLTF. CDR3 bases: TGTGCCAGCAGTTTATCAGGGTCTGGGGCCAACGTCCTGACTTTC.

The V call is TRBV19, the J call TRBJ2-1; the match to TRBD2 covers 10 bases. The CDR3 totals 16 residues. The ends lost 5 bases at V and 0 bases at J; junction bases unmatched: 4. The germline CDR1 and CDR2 sequences are LNHDA and SQIVND (reference sequence). As DNA, the CDR3 is TGTGCCAGTAGTGTTCGACTAGCGGGCTCCTACAATGAGCAGTTCTTC. Protein: CASSVRLAGSYNEQFF. The whole variable domain, remainder taken from reference TRBV19 and TRBJ2-1, is DGGITQSPKYLFRKEGQNVTLSCEQNLNHDAMYWYRQDPGQGLRLIYYSQIVNDFQKGDIAEGYSVSREKKESFPLTVTSAQKNPTAFYLCASSVRLAGSYNEQFFGPGTRLTVL.